One and the same sample provided the 25 T cell receptor beta chains below, sequenced in a study of shared clonotypes between healthy human individuals. Data came from immunoSEQ multiplex PCR; TCRdb stores just in-frame clones and leaves some out. This table holds 300,000 to 400,000 clones, around 86% found once. The material sequenced was memory CD8+ T cells sorted from blood. Subset of the sample: CD45RO+ cells pooled with CCR7-negative TemRA cells. Receptors originate from a man aged 18-30 years in good health.

In regard to this clone: At one end the junction does not follow the germline gene, possibly because of a read error. Written as DNA, the CDR3 is TGTGCCAGCAGCGCCACCTACGATGAGCAGTTCTTC. Amino acid sequence: CASSATYDEQFF. The gene calls are TRBV9 and TRBJ2-1; no reliable D call. This CDR3 has 12 amino acids. Germline V CDR1 and CDR2: SGDLS, YYNGEE.

The chain has TRBV4-1 and TRBJ1-6, with D hard to call. The germline gives CDR1 MGHRA, CDR2 YSYEKL. This CDR3 region has 16 residues. V lost 1 base, J lost 1 base, and 8 bases lay in between. CDR3 bases: TGCGCCAGCAGCCAAGTCAGGAGGTCCTATAATTCACCCCTCCACTTT. This codes for CASSQVRRSYNSPLHF.

This chain's CDR3 is CASSEWEVLSYEQYF. CDR3 bases: TGCGCCAGCAGTGAGTGGGAGGTACTTTCCTACGAGCAGTACTTC. The chain links TRBV10-2 to TRBJ2-7; perhaps TRBD2 as D (6 bases). This CDR3 spans 15 amino acids. V lost 1 base and J lost 1, with 11 bases in between. Germline loops: CDR1 WSHSY, CDR2 SAAADI.

The chain links TRBV29-1 to TRBJ2-7, with 9 bases that match TRBD1. CDR1 and CDR2 from the germline V gene are SQVTM and ANQGSEA. The trim removed 7 bases at V and 7 bases at J, leaving 14 bases unmatched. The CDR3 contains 14 residues. The CDR3 protein is CSASDRGTSSEQYF. The CDR3 DNA reads as TGCAGCGCGTCGGACAGGGGAACCTCTTCGGAGCAGTACTTC.

The J gene is TRBJ2-1, the V gene TRBV6-6; TRBD2 matches at 10 bases. V lost 8 bases to trimming and J lost 8 bases; unmatched junction nucleotides: 12. In germline, CDR1 is MNHNY, CDR2 SVGAGI (reference sequence). CDR3 length: 15 amino acids. The chain's CDR3 is CASALGLAGADEQFF. CDR3 in DNA: TGTGCCAGCGCCCTGGGGCTAGCGGGAGCTGATGAGCAGTTCTTC.

The rearrangement uses TRBV5-6 and TRBJ1-5; D gene ambiguous. The V gene lost 1 base and the J gene lost 4 bases, with 12 bases spanning the gap. The CDR3 loop spans 15 amino acids. Germline V gene lookup returns CDR1 SGHDT and CDR2 YYEEEE. CDR3 nucleotide sequence: TGTGCCAGCAGCTTGTATAAAATGGGAAATCAGCCCCAGCATTTT. Amino acid sequence: CASSLYKMGNQPQHF.

This clone was observed once. The chain has TRBV7-2 and TRBJ2-4; D call uncertain. The germline CDR1 and CDR2 sequences are SGHTA and FQGNSA. Trimming removed 1 base at V and 7 bases at J, with 11 bases between. The CDR3 has 14 residues. As DNA, the CDR3 is TGTGCCAGCAGCTTAGAAGGGTTGGGGAACATTCAGTACTTC. Translated: CASSLEGLGNIQYF. Full variable domain (outside the CDR3, taken from reference TRBV7-2 and TRBJ2-4): GAGVSQSPSNKVTEKGKDVELRCDPISGHTALYWYRQSLGQGLEFLIYFQGNSAPDKSGLPSDRFSAERTGGSVSTLTIQRTQQEDSAVYLCASSLEGLGNIQYFGAGTRLSVL.

The chain employs TRBV6-5 and TRBJ2-7, with TRBD1 identical over 10 bases. With V trimmed by 6 bases and J by 2 bases, 4 bases remained unmatched. Germline V gives CDR1 MNHEY, CDR2 SVGAGI. The CDR3 sequence is 14 residues long. CDR3 residues: CASRIGTGAYEQYF. The CDR3 nucleotides read TGTGCCAGCAGAATCGGGACAGGGGCCTACGAGCAGTACTTC.

The V gene is TRBV7-9, the J gene TRBJ1-5, with 8 bases matching TRBD1. V dropped 4 bases and J dropped 2; count of bases not matched to a gene: 4. CDR1 is SEHNR, CDR2 FQNEAQ, per germline (reference sequence). The CDR3 extends over 15 amino acids. Written as DNA, the CDR3 is TGTGCCAGCAGCTCGACAGGGGTTGGCAATCAGCCCCAGCATTTT. This translates into CASSSTGVGNQPQHF.

In nucleotides, the CDR3 is TGTGCCAGCAGGCTACTAGCGGGGGAAGATACGCAGTATTTT. Its translation: CASRLLAGEDTQYF. V gene TRBV27 combines with J gene TRBJ2-3, with 11 nucleotides matching TRBD2. This CDR3 contains 14 residues. V lost 6 bases, J lost 5 bases, and 4 bases stayed unmatched. The germline V gene has CDR1 MNHEY and CDR2 SMNVEV (reference sequence).

V is TRBV6-5 and J is TRBJ2-7, with D perhaps TRBD1 (5 bases). CDR3 size: 12 residues. The germline V gene has CDR1 MNHEY and CDR2 SVGAGI. V lost 2 bases and J lost 3, with 5 bases in between. The CDR3 protein is CASSYTGYEQYF. CDR3 DNA sequence: TGTGCCAGCAGTTACACAGGCTACGAGCAGTACTTC.

The chain couples TRBV2 to TRBJ1-5; 11 positions match TRBD1. Germline V gene lookup returns CDR1 SNHLY and CDR2 FYNNEI. The CDR3 runs 16 residues. Losses at the gene ends were 6 bases for V and 9 bases for J; bases not matched to a gene: 13. The CDR3 here is CASRSGTGGTEGPQHF. The CDR3 DNA is TGTGCCAGCAGAAGTGGGACAGGGGGGACAGAGGGGCCCCAGCATTTT.

The chain links TRBV5-1 to TRBJ2-7; either TRBD1 or TRBD2 may supply D (5 bases each). This CDR3 region has 18 residues. V lost 0 bases and J lost 0, with 19 bases in between. CDR1 and CDR2 from the germline V gene are SGHRS and YFSETQ. In nucleotides, the CDR3 is TGCGCCAGCAGCTTGGCTGGGTCGATGGGGGTCGCCTCCTACGAGCAGTACTTC. The encoded protein is CASSLAGSMGVASYEQYF.

V usage is TRBV10-3 and J usage is TRBJ2-1; possible D gene TRBD1, 5 bases. Germline lookup yields CDR1 ENHRY and CDR2 SYGVKD. The CDR3 consists of 13 residues. Trimming stripped 2 bases from V and 6 bases from J, with 8 bases between. CDR3 in DNA: TGTGCCATCAGTGAGCAAGACAGCAATGAGCAGTTCTTC. Translation: CAISEQDSNEQFF.

V is TRBV6-6 and J is TRBJ2-2; perhaps D is TRBD1 or TRBD2 (6 bases each). The CDR3 runs to 14 residues. The V end lost 2 bases, the J end lost 7 bases, and 11 bases lay between the germline ends. The germline V gene has CDR1 MNHNY and CDR2 SVGAGI (reference sequence). CDR3 sequence (DNA): TGTGCCAGCAGTTACCCTGGGGGGCACGGGGAGCTGTTTTTT. Amino acids: CASSYPGGHGELFF.

The chain has TRBV27 and TRBJ2-7; D is uncertain. V was trimmed by 3 bases and J by 2 bases, leaving 17 bases between them. CDR1 and CDR2 (germline): MNHEY, SMNVEV (reference sequence). The CDR3 runs 16 residues. CDR3 amino acids: CASSFSPAQATYEQYF. The DNA of the CDR3 is TGTGCCAGCAGTTTTTCCCCGGCGCAAGCCACCTACGAGCAGTACTTC.

The chain employs TRBV28 and TRBJ1-6, with TRBD1 matching over 7 bases. The CDR3 extends over 16 amino acids. Per the germline V gene, CDR1 is MDHEN and CDR2 is SYDVKM. The ends lost 3 bases at V and 8 bases at J; junction bases unmatched: 10. CDR3 nucleotides: TGTGCCAGCAGTTTCAACCCCGCAGGGGGGTATTCACCCCTCCACTTT. It codes for CASSFNPAGGYSPLHF. Filled out from reference TRBV28 and TRBJ1-6, the complete variable domain reads DVKVTQSSRYLVKRTGEKVFLECVQDMDHENMFWYRQDPGLGLRLIYFSYDVKMKEKGDIPEGYSVSREKKERFSLILESASTNQTSMYLCASSFNPAGGYSPLHFGNGTRLTVT.

The rearrangement uses TRBV9 and TRBJ1-2, with a possible D match to TRBD1 (5 bases). CDR3 length: 16 residues. CDR1 is SGDLS, CDR2 YYNGEE, per germline. With 2 bases removed from V and 6 bases from J, the gap between germline ends came to 20 bases. The CDR3 loop reads CASSVRPPDGTHGYTF. CDR3 in DNA: TGTGCCAGCAGCGTCCGTCCCCCGGACGGGACGCATGGCTACACCTTC.

This chain joins TRBV10-3 and TRBJ1-5; D remains unclear. The germline CDR1 and CDR2 sequences are ENHRY and SYGVKD. This CDR3 spans 14 amino acids. Trimming stripped 3 bases from V and 0 bases from J, with 6 bases between. CDR3 amino acids: CAISEGFSNQPQHF. The CDR3 nucleotides are TGTGCCATCAGTGAAGGGTTTAGCAATCAGCCCCAGCATTTT.

The chain is built from TRBV28 and TRBJ2-4; 15 nucleotides align to TRBD2. Trimming removed 4 bases from V and 0 bases from J; junction bases left unmatched: 4. Looked up from germline, CDR1 is MDHEN and CDR2 is SYDVKM. The CDR3 length is 18 residues. CDR3 in amino acids: CASSSGTSGGRAKNIQYF. The CDR3 bases are TGTGCCAGCAGTTCCGGGACTAGCGGGGGGCGAGCCAAAAACATTCAGTACTTC.

The chain has TRBV5-1 and TRBJ2-7, with 12 positions matching TRBD2. Germline lookup yields CDR1 SGHRS and CDR2 YFSETQ. The CDR3 runs 18 residues. The J segment lost 3 bases and the V segment lost 4 bases, leaving 14 bases of the junction unmatched. This CDR3 reads CASSRSRLAGASYYEQYF. In nucleotides, the CDR3 is TGCGCCAGCAGCCGTAGTCGACTAGCGGGAGCGTCTTACTACGAGCAGTACTTC. The variable domain in full, completed from reference TRBV5-1 and TRBJ2-7, reads KAGVTQTPRYLIKTRGQQVTLSCSPISGHRSVSWYQQTPGQGLQFLFEYFSETQRNKGNFPGRFSGRQFSNSRSEMNVSTLELGDSALYLCASSRSRLAGASYYEQYFGPGTRLTVT.

The V call is TRBV5-1, the J call TRBJ1-6; 8 positions agree with TRBD1. Losses at the gene ends were 4 bases for V and 12 bases for J; bases not matched to a gene: 12. The CDR3 spans 15 residues. Germline V gene lookup returns CDR1 SGHRS and CDR2 YFSETQ. The CDR3 region is CASSRSDRVGRPLHF. The CDR3 DNA reads TGCGCCAGCAGCCGATCGGACAGGGTCGGGAGACCCCTCCACTTT.

The chain couples TRBV6-5 to TRBJ2-2; weak D call: TRBD2 (5 bases). V dropped 1 base and J dropped 5 bases, with 11 bases sitting between them. Germline V CDR1 and CDR2: MNHEY, SVGAGI. The CDR3 spans 15 residues. The CDR3 coding sequence is TGTGCCAGCAGTTACTTCCCGGGGATAACCGGGGAGCTGTTTTTT. Its protein is CASSYFPGITGELFF.

V is TRBV5-1 and J is TRBJ2-3; D may be TRBD2 (7 bases). V lost 7 bases and J lost 2, with 17 bases in between. Germline values: CDR1 SGHRS, CDR2 YFSETQ. CDR3 length: 15 residues. CDR3 sequence: CASGPWRGPTDTQYF. In nucleotides, the CDR3 is TGCGCCAGCGGACCGTGGCGGGGGCCCACAGATACGCAGTATTTT.

The genes are TRBV4-1 and TRBJ2-5; D not certain. This CDR3 region has 15 residues. The germline V gene encodes CDR1 MGHRA and CDR2 YSYEKL. The ends were cut back, 0 bases at V and 1 base at J, with 9 bases in the middle. CDR3 amino acids: CASSQERGIQETQYF. CDR3 bases: TGCGCCAGCAGCCAAGAACGCGGAATCCAAGAGACCCAGTACTTC.